Given below is one T cell receptor (beta chain) in context. Antigen unknown. These data come from a study of cytomegalovirus exposure and HLA in healthy donors. Study information: The Caucasian-associated ancestry cluster held around 76% of 300 to 450 genotyped donors.

This PCR relied on a set of 60 Vbeta primers and 13 Jbeta primers. Profiling relied on immunoSEQ multiplex PCR, and the TCRdb table lists in-frame clones only, not all of them. The sample has more than 75,000 clones, approximately 69% seen once. Germline CDR1 is MRHNA and CDR2 is SNTAGT. Losses at the gene ends were 5 bases for V and 6 bases for J; bases not matched to a gene: 10. The CDR3 length is 16 residues. The study, taken as a whole, reports: For cytomegalovirus status, the classifier reportedly gave diagnoses with high specificity and sensitivity. For presence/absence analyses, sequencing depth was assumed to be roughly uniform across donors.

The TCR comes from a man in his forties in good health and CMV-seropositive. This chain joins TRBV6-4 and TRBJ2-3; 11 bases are a match to TRBD2. Sequenced material: PBMCs. CDR3 DNA: TGTGCCAGCAGTTTACTAGCGGGAGACCACATGGATACGCAGTATTTT. It codes for CASSLLAGDHMDTQYF.